This entry lists 32 T cell receptor beta chains sequenced from one sample in a study of cytomegalovirus exposure and HLA in healthy donors. PCR involved 60 Vbeta and 13 Jbeta primers. Sequencing used immunoSEQ multiplex PCR; TCRdb keeps in-frame clones, though not all of them. This sample yields over 75,000 clones, of which roughly 80% are seen a single time; less than 0.95% belongs to the top ten. Sequencing was carried out using PBMCs. The receptor set was obtained from a woman between 55 and 75 years old in good health and CMV-seronegative.

The CDR3 nucleotides are TGTGCCAGCAGCACGACAGGGGGGGGAACTTACGAGCAGTACTTC. Translating it yields CASSTTGGGTYEQYF. The chain joins TRBV2 to TRBJ2-7, with 9 bases matching TRBD1. The CDR3 length is 15 residues. Per the germline V gene, CDR1 is SNHLY and CDR2 is FYNNEI. Trimming cost V 6 bases and J 4 bases; bases outside gene matches: 10.

This clone was picked up one time. The rearrangement joins TRBV6-1 to TRBJ1-2; no firm D call. In germline, CDR1 is MNHNS, CDR2 SASEGT. V lost 8 bases and J lost 2, with 12 bases in between. The CDR3 consists of 13 residues. CDR3 DNA sequence: TGTGCCAGCGTCGGAGGGTGGAACTATGGCTACACCTTC. It translates to CASVGGWNYGYTF.

The rearrangement uses TRBV4-3 and TRBJ2-3; TRBD2 aligns across 9 bases. The trim removed 0 bases at V and 5 bases at J, leaving 9 bases unmatched. CDR3 length equals 17 residues. Per the germline V gene, CDR1 is LGHNA and CDR2 is YSLEER. The CDR3 sequence: CASSQDWASGERDTQYF. In DNA form, the CDR3 reads TGCGCCAGCAGCCAAGATTGGGCTAGCGGGGAACGAGATACGCAGTATTTT.

The table lists this clone with a few counts. This chain connects TRBV10-3 to TRBJ1-2, with TRBD1 identical over 7 bases. Germline CDR1 and CDR2: ENHRY and SYGVKD. With V trimmed by 3 bases and J by 4 bases, 8 bases remained unmatched. There are 15 residues in the CDR3. This chain's CDR3 is CAISERGQGSYGYTF. The CDR3, as DNA: TGTGCCATCAGTGAAAGGGGGCAGGGAAGCTATGGCTACACCTTC.

The chain couples TRBV18 to TRBJ1-1, with a weak D call TRBD1 (6 bases). V lost 4 bases to trimming and J lost 4 bases, with 13 bases between them. There are 14 residues in the CDR3. The germline gives CDR1 KGHSH, CDR2 LQKENI. This CDR3 reads CASSRNRDGTEAFF. CDR3 DNA sequence: TGTGCCAGCTCACGGAACAGGGATGGCACTGAAGCTTTCTTT. The whole variable domain, remainder taken from reference TRBV18 and TRBJ1-1, is NAGVMQNPRHLVRRRGQEARLRCSPMKGHSHVYWYRQLPEEGLKFMVYLQKENIIDESGMPKERFSAEFPKEGPSILRIQQVVRGDSAAYFCASSRNRDGTEAFFGQGTRLTVV.

The chain carries TRBV9 and TRBJ2-5; 12 bases align to TRBD2. The CDR3 is 17 amino acids. The germline V gene encodes CDR1 SGDLS and CDR2 YYNGEE. V lost 2 bases and J lost 5; bases outside the gene matches: 10. The CDR3 nucleotides are TGTGCCAGCAGCGTCCTTGGACTAGCGGGACCGGAGGAGACCCAGTACTTC. It specifies CASSVLGLAGPEETQYF.

The V gene is TRBV5-1, the J gene TRBJ2-5, with TRBD1 matching over 11 bases. V shed 7 bases, J shed 3 bases, and the junction held 5 bases outside the gene matches. Germline lookup yields CDR1 SGHRS and CDR2 YFSETQ. The CDR3 extends over 14 amino acids. CDR3 DNA: TGCGCCAGCCGGACAGGGGGCGCGGAAGAGACCCAGTACTTC. Translated, it gives CASRTGGAEETQYF.

The rearrangement links TRBV4-3 to TRBJ2-1; D is undetermined. Trimming cost V 6 bases and J 0 bases, with 12 bases left between them. Looked up from germline, CDR1 is LGHNA and CDR2 is YSLEER. The length of the CDR3 is 15 residues. The CDR3 DNA follows: TGCGCCAGCAGTCCAAACAGATTCTCCTACAATGAGCAGTTCTTC. It yields the protein CASSPNRFSYNEQFF.

The gene calls are TRBV5-4 and TRBJ1-1; no firm D call. The V end was cut by 0 bases, the J end by 1 base, with 13 bases between. Per the germline V gene, CDR1 is SGHNT and CDR2 is YYREEE (reference sequence). This CDR3 has 16 amino acids. The CDR3 DNA reads as TGTGCCAGCAGCTTGGCGAACCTCGGTGGGAACACTGAAGCTTTCTTT. It encodes CASSLANLGGNTEAFF. The full variable domain, with the rest looked up from reference TRBV5-4 and TRBJ1-1, is ETGVTQSPTHLIKTRGQQVTLRCSSQSGHNTVSWYQQALGQGPQFIFQYYREEENGRGNFPPRFSGLQFPNYSSELNVNALELDDSALYLCASSLANLGGNTEAFFGQGTRLTVV.

V is TRBV2 and J is TRBJ1-2; a weak D match, TRBD1 (5 bases). The germline V gene encodes CDR1 SNHLY and CDR2 FYNNEI. Trimming removed 7 bases at V and 8 bases at J, with 20 bases between. CDR3 size: 14 residues. This CDR3 is CASKPGVVFSGYTF. CDR3 coding DNA: TGTGCCAGCAAGCCGGGGGTTGTCTTTAGCGGCTACACCTTC.

This rearrangement joins TRBV19 to TRBJ2-3; TRBD2 aligns across 9 bases. The CDR3 consists of 15 residues. From germline, CDR1 is LNHDA and CDR2 SQIVND (reference sequence). V trimming: 3 bases; J trimming: 3 bases; junction bases outside the gene matches: 4. The CDR3 nucleotides are TGTGCCAGTAGTATGAGTCTAGCGGGGACAGATACGCAGTATTTT. This translates into CASSMSLAGTDTQYF.

This clone was picked up a small number of times. The chain recombines TRBV7-2 with TRBJ1-3, with D possibly TRBD1 on 5 matching bases. The length of the CDR3 is 15 residues. The V end was cut by 5 bases, the J end by 0 bases, with 11 bases between. Germline V gives CDR1 SGHTA, CDR2 FQGNSA. CDR3 sequence reads: CASSREGLSGNTIYF. CDR3 DNA sequence: TGTGCCAGCAGCCGGGAGGGACTCTCTGGAAACACCATATATTTT.

In this sample, this clone turned up a few times. The V call is TRBV7-7, the J call TRBJ2-7, with 12 bases aligning to TRBD2. After removal of 5 bases from V and 7 bases from J, the junction contained 3 bases not matched to a gene. In germline, CDR1 is SSHAT, CDR2 FNYEAQ (reference sequence). The CDR3 is 13 amino acids. CDR3 sequence (DNA): TGTGCCAGCAGCCTCGGACTAGCGGGGGAGCAGTACTTC. Translated: CASSLGLAGEQYF.

The J gene is TRBJ2-7, the V gene TRBV27, with 10 bases that match TRBD2. Trimming took 5 bases from V and 1 from J; bases not matched to a gene: 5. The CDR3 extends over 15 amino acids. CDR1 is MNHEY, CDR2 SMNVEV, per germline (reference sequence). The CDR3 reads CASSLGLAVSYEQYF. CDR3 coding DNA: TGTGCCAGCAGTCTCGGACTAGCGGTATCCTACGAGCAGTACTTC.

The V and J genes are TRBV6-6 and TRBJ2-3, with TRBD1 as a possible D gene (6 bases). The CDR3 sequence is 15 residues long. V was trimmed by 2 bases and J by 0 bases, leaving 9 bases between them. The germline V gene has CDR1 MNHNY and CDR2 SVGAGI (reference sequence). Here the CDR3 reads CASSYGQSSTDTQYF. In DNA form, the CDR3 reads TGTGCCAGCAGTTACGGACAGTCTAGCACAGATACGCAGTATTTT.

The J gene is TRBJ2-5, the V gene TRBV28; D may be TRBD1 (5 bases). V dropped 5 bases and J dropped 2 bases, with 15 bases sitting between them. Looked up from germline, CDR1 is MDHEN and CDR2 is SYDVKM. There are 15 residues in the CDR3. This CDR3 reads CASSGATKVQETQYF. CDR3 nucleotides: TGTGCCAGCAGTGGGGCCACAAAGGTTCAAGAGACCCAGTACTTC.

The chain carries TRBV11-2 and TRBJ1-2; D not resolved. This CDR3 is 11 amino acids long. The ends were cut back, 1 base at V and 14 bases at J, with 11 bases in the middle. Germline-derived CDR1 and CDR2 are SGHAT and FQNNGV. The CDR3 region has the DNA TGTGCCAGCAGCTTAGTTCCCCCGGAGACCTTC. It specifies CASSLVPPETF.

This sequence joins TRBV9 and TRBJ2-7; D possibly corresponds to TRBD1 (5 bases). Per the germline V gene, CDR1 is SGDLS and CDR2 is YYNGEE. This CDR3 spans 14 amino acids. The V gene lost 0 bases and the J gene lost 3 bases, with 10 bases spanning the gap. This CDR3 reads CASSVADSFYEQYF. In DNA form, the CDR3 reads TGTGCCAGCAGCGTAGCTGACAGCTTCTACGAGCAGTACTTC.

This clone was detected once. V and J are TRBV19 and TRBJ2-3; 8 bases map to TRBD2. The length of the CDR3 is 14 residues. With V trimmed by 6 bases and J by 1 base, 3 bases remained unmatched. CDR1 is LNHDA, CDR2 SQIVND, per germline (reference sequence). The CDR3 region is CASRREEGTDTQYF. CDR3 in DNA: TGTGCCAGTAGGCGGGAGGAAGGCACAGATACGCAGTATTTT.

This chain links TRBV6-1 with TRBJ1-1, with 10 bases that match TRBD1. V shed 1 base, J shed 5 bases, and the junction held 7 bases outside the gene matches. The CDR3 contains 16 residues. Germline lookup yields CDR1 MNHNS and CDR2 SASEGT. CDR3 DNA sequence: TGTGCCAGCAGTGAAGGGACAGGGGGTAAACGTACTGAAGCTTTCTTT. Amino acid sequence: CASSEGTGGKRTEAFF.

The rearrangement links TRBV5-4 to TRBJ1-2, with 10 bases fitting TRBD1. J was trimmed by 5 bases and V by 4 bases; bases with no gene match: 17. CDR1 and CDR2 from the germline V gene are SGHNT and YYREEE (reference sequence). The CDR3 is 18 residues long. CDR3 sequence (DNA): TGTGCCAGCAGCCCGGGGACAGGGGCTCGGGAGCCACCTTATGGCTACACCTTC. This encodes CASSPGTGAREPPYGYTF. Full variable domain (missing parts from reference TRBV5-4 and TRBJ1-2): ETGVTQSPTHLIKTRGQQVTLRCSSQSGHNTVSWYQQALGQGPQFIFQYYREEENGRGNFPPRFSGLQFPNYSSELNVNALELDDSALYLCASSPGTGAREPPYGYTFGSGTRLTVV.

The gene calls are TRBV6-6 and TRBJ1-1; the D is unclear. Germline V gene lookup returns CDR1 MNHNY and CDR2 SVGAGI (reference sequence). This CDR3 spans 15 amino acids. Trimming took 0 bases from V and 1 from J, leaving 9 bases between them. The CDR3 region is CASSYSISGNTEAFF. CDR3 DNA: TGTGCCAGCAGTTACTCGATTTCAGGGAACACTGAAGCTTTCTTT.

A few counts support this clone. The CDR3 sequence: CASSQQGYTDTQYF. The CDR3 DNA is TGTGCCAGCAGTCAACAGGGATACACAGATACGCAGTATTTT. The chain combines TRBV5-4 with TRBJ2-3, with D maybe TRBD1 (6 bases). The CDR3 length is 14 residues. Germline V gives CDR1 SGHNT, CDR2 YYREEE (reference sequence). Trimming removed 5 bases from V and 2 bases from J, with 12 bases in between.

This clone was counted a few times. The V call is TRBV19, the J call TRBJ1-1; no clear D gene. The germline V gene has CDR1 LNHDA and CDR2 SQIVND (reference sequence). V was pared by 0 bases and J by 8 bases, with 10 bases between. This CDR3 spans 13 amino acids. The DNA of the CDR3 is TGTGCCAGTAGTATAGATCGGAGGGAGGAAGCTTTCTTT. This codes for CASSIDRREEAFF. Full variable domain (rest looked up from reference TRBV19 and TRBJ1-1): DGGITQSPKYLFRKEGQNVTLSCEQNLNHDAMYWYRQDPGQGLRLIYYSQIVNDFQKGDIAEGYSVSREKKESFPLTVTSAQKNPTAFYLCASSIDRREEAFFGQGTRLTVV.

The chain is built from TRBV7-6 and TRBJ2-1; D is unclear. Trimming cost V 3 bases and J 6 bases, with 9 bases left between them. Germline CDR1 reads SGHVS; CDR2 reads FNYEAQ. The CDR3 runs 13 residues. This CDR3 is CASSFGSFNEQFF. In DNA, the CDR3 is TGTGCCAGCAGCTTCGGTAGCTTCAATGAGCAGTTCTTC.

This chain uses TRBV5-1 with TRBJ2-1; 10 bases are a match to TRBD2. Germline CDR1 reads SGHRS; CDR2 reads YFSETQ. The CDR3 sequence is 18 residues long. Unmatched junction bases numbered 13, after V lost 4 bases and J lost 3 bases. In DNA form, the CDR3 reads TGCGCCAGCAGCCGGACTATCAATAGCGGGGGGTACTACAATGAGCAGTTCTTC. It translates to CASSRTINSGGYYNEQFF.

In nucleotides, the CDR3 is TGCAGCGTTGTAGGGGACAGGGGTAACTATGGCTACACCTTC. As protein: CSVVGDRGNYGYTF. The chain carries TRBV29-1 and TRBJ1-2; 10 positions agree with TRBD1. V lost 4 bases, J lost 1 base, and 3 bases stayed unmatched. Germline CDR1 SQVTM, CDR2 ANQGSEA. The CDR3 is 14 amino acids. Full variable domain (missing parts from reference TRBV29-1 and TRBJ1-2): SAVISQKPSRDICQRGTSLTIQCQVDSQVTMMFWYRQQPGQSLTLIATANQGSEATYESGFVIDKFPISRPNLTFSTLTVSNMSPEDSSIYLCSVVGDRGNYGYTFGSGTRLTVV.

This chain links TRBV11-3 with TRBJ2-3; D remains ambiguous. Deletions cut 3 bases from V and 3 bases from J, with 7 bases between. The germline CDR1 and CDR2 sequences are SGHNT and YENEEA. The CDR3 extends over 13 amino acids. The CDR3 nucleotides read TGTGCCAGCAGCTTCTCTAGGACAGATACGCAGTATTTT. Protein: CASSFSRTDTQYF. Variable domain in full (rest from reference TRBV11-3 and TRBJ2-3): EAGVVQSPRYKIIEKKQPVAFWCNPISGHNTLYWYLQNLGQGPELLIRYENEEAVDDSQLPKDRFSAERLKGVDSTLKIQPAELGDSAVYLCASSFSRTDTQYFGPGTRLTVL.

The V and J genes are TRBV20-1 and TRBJ2-7; D uncertain. The CDR3 is 11 residues long. V was pared by 7 bases and J by 3 bases, with 10 bases between. The V gene's germline CDR1 is DFQATT and CDR2 SNEGSKA (reference sequence). Here the CDR3 reads CSGRSVYEQYF. The CDR3 DNA follows: TGCAGTGGTCGCAGCGTCTACGAGCAGTACTTC.

V gene TRBV2 combines with J gene TRBJ2-1; no firm D call. CDR3 length: 12 residues. The germline gives CDR1 SNHLY, CDR2 FYNNEI. Trimming left V 6 bases short and J 3 bases short, with 6 bases between. The CDR3: CASSTDYNEQFF. The DNA for the CDR3 is TGTGCCAGCAGCACAGACTACAATGAGCAGTTCTTC. Complete variable domain (other parts from reference TRBV2 and TRBJ2-1): EPEVTQTPSHQVTQMGQEVILRCVPISNHLYFYWYRQILGQKVEFLVSFYNNEISEKSEIFDDQFSVERPDGSNFTLKIRSTKLEDSAMYFCASSTDYNEQFFGPGTRLTVL.

The chain combines TRBV5-1 with TRBJ2-1, with TRBD2 as a possible D gene (5 bases). Germline CDR1 reads SGHRS; CDR2 reads YFSETQ. The CDR3 runs to 13 residues. V lost 0 bases and J lost 10, with 11 bases in between. In DNA, the CDR3 is TGCGCCAGCAGCTTGGAGCTCGGGGAGGAGCAGTTCTTC. It is translated as CASSLELGEEQFF.

The V call is TRBV4-3, the J call TRBJ2-1, with 14 bases matching TRBD2. V lost 1 base and J lost 8; bases outside the gene matches: 4. This CDR3 is built from 16 residues. Germline lookup yields CDR1 LGHNA and CDR2 YSLEER. CDR3 amino acids: CASSQGGTSGGYEQFF. Here the CDR3 DNA reads TGCGCCAGCAGCCAAGGTGGGACTAGCGGGGGATATGAGCAGTTCTTC.